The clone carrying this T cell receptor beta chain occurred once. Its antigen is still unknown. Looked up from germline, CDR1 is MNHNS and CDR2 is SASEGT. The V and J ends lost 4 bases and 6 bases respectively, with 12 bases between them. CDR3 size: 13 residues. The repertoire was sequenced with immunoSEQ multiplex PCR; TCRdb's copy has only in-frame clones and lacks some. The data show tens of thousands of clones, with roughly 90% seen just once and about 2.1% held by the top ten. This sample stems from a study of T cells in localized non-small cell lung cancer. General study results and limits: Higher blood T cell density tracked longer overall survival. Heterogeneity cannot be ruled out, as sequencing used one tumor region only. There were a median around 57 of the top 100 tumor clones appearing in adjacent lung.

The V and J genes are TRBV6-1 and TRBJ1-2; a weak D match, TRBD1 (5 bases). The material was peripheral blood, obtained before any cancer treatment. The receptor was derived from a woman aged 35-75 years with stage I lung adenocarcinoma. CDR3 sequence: CASSVLRDNGYTF. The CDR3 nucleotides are TGTGCCAGCAGTGTCCTCAGGGATAATGGCTACACCTTC.